This T cell receptor beta chain was recovered during a study of shared clonotypes between healthy human individuals. Study outcomes and limitations: Naive subsets typically showed greater estimated richness than memory subsets.

Note on this clone: Its antigen remains unidentified.

Germline assignment: CDR1 MDHEN and CDR2 SYDVKM. This CDR3 is 16 amino acids long. V was cut by 1 base and J by 7 bases, with 17 bases left in between. This table comes from immunoSEQ multiplex PCR, and its TCRdb copy is limited to in-frame clones, with some not included. This sample has about 180,000 clones, with roughly 91% found just once. The sample comprised naive CD4+ T cells sorted from blood. Subset meaning: CD45RA+ positively selected. The chain employs TRBV28 and TRBJ1-5; D unresolved. This clonotype was sampled from a woman under 40 in good health. The CDR3 DNA is TGTGCCAGCAGTTTATACCCGACGGAACATAGCCAGCCCCAGCATTTT. Translation gives CASSLYPTEHSQPQHF. Supplemented by reference TRBV28 and TRBJ1-5, the full variable domain reads DVKVTQSSRYLVKRTGEKVFLECVQDMDHENMFWYRQDPGLGLRLIYFSYDVKMKEKGDIPEGYSVSREKKERFSLILESASTNQTSMYLCASSLYPTEHSQPQHFGDGTRLSIL.